This T cell receptor (beta chain) was captured by sequencing in a study of blood T cell repertoires in COVID-19. The assay was immunoSEQ multiplex PCR, and TCRdb's table has in-frame clones only and misses some. This table has 120,000 to 150,000 clones, approximately 80% appearing once. The CDR3 sequence is 15 residues long. V lost 0 bases to trimming and J lost 1 base, with 4 bases between them. Looked up from germline, CDR1 is LNHDA and CDR2 is SQIVND (reference sequence). The sequence came from a woman aged 45 to 65 with acute or convalescent COVID-19. Specimen: peripheral blood. V usage is TRBV19 and J usage is TRBJ2-6; D remains ambiguous. This CDR3 reads CASSIDHSGANVLTF. CDR3 sequence (DNA): TGTGCCAGTAGTATAGATCATTCTGGGGCCAACGTCCTGACTTTC.